The 14 T cell receptor beta chains reported below all come from one sample, sequenced in a study of regulatory T cells in long-lasting Graves disease. The sample's time point: newly diagnosed GD, antithyroid drugs for less than 3 months. PBMC RNA served as the TCR library source. Construction of TCR beta libraries relied on iRepertoire HTBI primers and on Arm-PCR targeting CDR3 regions. From the multiplex PCR reads, TCRdb called clonotypes with MiXCR, one entry per CDR3 protein. The sample has fewer than 550,000 distinct CDR3 sequences; about 17% are singletons. A further study also used this sample, focusing on T cells in Graves' hyperthyroidism and ophthalmopathy.

The sample in question was peripheral blood mononuclear cells (PBMCs), obtained at new diagnosis, from a patient treated with antithyroid drugs. These receptors were obtained from a woman aged 18-29 years with Graves disease.

This clonotype was observed a handful of times. It may be a read error: a sequence one base away is much more abundant. The rearrangement joins TRBV12-3 or TRBV12-4 to TRBJ1-1; D might be TRBD1 (6 bases). The CDR3 loop spans 15 amino acids. DNA for the CDR3: TGTGCCAGCAGTGCCCCCGGGACATTGAACACTGAAGCTTCCTTT. Translating gives CASSAPGTLNTEASF.

This clonotype has more than one count but fewer than ten. This chain joins TRBV28 and TRBJ2-3; D is possibly TRBD1 (6 bases). This CDR3 is built from 14 residues. Trimming cost V 5 bases and J 5 bases, with 14 bases left between them. The germline V gene encodes CDR1 MDHEN and CDR2 SYDVKM. The CDR3 region is CASSLGAGIDTQYF. CDR3 nucleotide sequence: TGTGCCAGCAGTCTGGGGGCAGGAATAGATACGCAGTATTTT.

V and J are TRBV6-5 and TRBJ2-1, with unresolved D. Trimming removed 3 bases at V and 5 bases at J, with 8 bases between. Germline V gives CDR1 MNHEY, CDR2 SVGAGI. This CDR3 is 13 amino acids long. The CDR3 spells CASSYGQNNEQFF. The CDR3 nucleotides are TGTGCCAGCAGTTATGGGCAAAACAATGAGCAGTTCTTC.

This clonotype has just a few counts. The V and J genes are TRBV10-1 and TRBJ2-2, with 10 bases matching TRBD2. The CDR3 runs to 15 residues. Germline values: CDR1 WNHNN, CDR2 SYGVQD (reference sequence). V was clipped by 10 bases and J by 2 bases; unmatched bases: 7. The CDR3 spells CATSASGRNTGELFF. DNA of the CDR3: TGCGCCACCTCGGCTAGCGGGAGAAACACCGGGGAGCTGTTTTTT.

This clonotype was counted many times. The chain uses TRBV5-1 and TRBJ1-1; the match to TRBD1 covers 7 bases. Germline CDR1 reads SGHRS; CDR2 reads YFSETQ. The J segment lost 2 bases and the V segment lost 0 bases, leaving 7 bases of the junction unmatched. The CDR3 covers 16 residues. Here the CDR3 DNA reads TGCGCCAGCAGCTTGGATCCAGGGGGTTTTAACACTGAAGCTTTCTTT. This sequence encodes CASSLDPGGFNTEAFF.

Many counts were recorded for this clonotype. The rearrangement uses TRBV5-1 and TRBJ2-1, with a tentative D call TRBD1 (5 bases). Trimming removed 0 bases at V and 3 bases at J, with 10 bases between. The germline V gene encodes CDR1 SGHRS and CDR2 YFSETQ. This CDR3 has 15 amino acids. This CDR3 reads CASSLEVGRYNEQFF. CDR3 DNA: TGCGCCAGCAGCTTGGAGGTGGGGCGCTACAATGAGCAGTTCTTC.

Many counts were recorded for this clonotype. The chain links TRBV29-1 to TRBJ2-1, with D uncertain. The CDR3 spans 14 residues. Trimming removed 1 base at V and 0 bases at J, with 7 bases between. CDR1 and CDR2 (germline): SQVTM, ANQGSEA. For the CDR3, the DNA is TGCAGCGTTGAAGCTGAAAACTCCTACAATGAGCAGTTCTTC. Protein product: CSVEAENSYNEQFF.

This clonotype was seen ten or more times. The CDR3 reads CASSYWDIYTEAFF. The DNA of the CDR3 is TGTGCCAGCAGCTACTGGGACATATACACTGAAGCTTTCTTT. The chain joins TRBV5-6 to TRBJ1-1; D may be TRBD1 (6 bases). Germline V gives CDR1 SGHDT, CDR2 YYEEEE. Trimming cost V 3 bases and J 3 bases, with 12 bases left between them. The CDR3 spans 14 residues.

V usage is TRBV10-3 and J usage is TRBJ2-5; D is unclear. Looked up from germline, CDR1 is ENHRY and CDR2 is SYGVKD. The CDR3 runs to 13 residues. V shed 5 bases and J shed 1 base, with 8 bases lying between them. CDR3: CAISPIRQETQYF. Here the CDR3 DNA reads TGTGCCATCAGTCCGATACGCCAAGAGACCCAGTACTTC.

This clonotype was seen at least ten times. The chain has TRBV15 and TRBJ2-7; TRBD2 aligns across 11 bases. The trim removed 4 bases at V and 6 bases at J, leaving 11 bases unmatched. Germline V lookup: CDR1 LNHNV, CDR2 YYDKDF (reference sequence). This CDR3 is 16 amino acids long. DNA of the CDR3: TGTGCCACCAGCACTGGACTAGCGGGCGGTAGCTCCGAGCAGTACTTC. This encodes CATSTGLAGGSSEQYF.

This clonotype was observed at least ten times. CDR3 bases: TGCAGCGTTTCCCAGGGACTAGCGGGAGTTTCGGGCACAGATACGCAGTATTTT. Protein product: CSVSQGLAGVSGTDTQYF. This rearrangement joins TRBV29-1 to TRBJ2-3; 14 positions match TRBD2. Trimming at V came to 5 bases and at J to 1 base, leaving 11 bases not matched to a gene. The CDR3 length is 18 residues. Germline values: CDR1 SQVTM, CDR2 ANQGSEA.

The gene calls are TRBV20-1 and TRBJ2-7, with D tentatively TRBD2 (6 bases). The CDR3 extends over 13 amino acids. CDR1 and CDR2 (germline): DFQATT, SNEGSKA (reference sequence). Trimming shortened V by 3 bases and J by 2 bases, and 11 bases separated the two germline ends. CDR3 DNA: TGCAGTGCTAGCGGAGGGGTCGCCTACGAGCAGTACTTC. Encoded protein: CSASGGVAYEQYF.

The gene calls are TRBV20-1 and TRBJ2-1; D remains ambiguous. V was cut by 5 bases and J by 9 bases, with 14 bases left in between. The CDR3 length is 12 residues. CDR1 and CDR2 (germline): DFQATT, SNEGSKA (reference sequence). CDR3: CSAWADSVEQFF. Written as DNA, the CDR3 is TGCAGTGCTTGGGCAGATTCGGTTGAGCAGTTCTTC.

V and J are TRBV2 and TRBJ1-1, with unresolved D. CDR3 length: 12 residues. Germline-derived CDR1 and CDR2 are SNHLY and FYNNEI. Trimming took off 5 bases at V and 9 bases at J, with 13 bases between the two ends. CDR3 protein: CASSTDKDQAFF. The CDR3 nucleotides read TGTGCCAGCAGTACTGACAAGGATCAAGCTTTCTTT.